This record covers a single T cell receptor (beta chain). The data derive from a study of blood T cell repertoires in COVID-19. As for the study in general: Samples representing acute and convalescent COVID-19 were sourced from the United States, Italy and Spain. T cells, B-cell-depleted T cells, or PBMCs provided the cDNA or gDNA that served as material.

This CDR3 contains 16 residues. The V end lost 4 bases, the J end lost 0 bases, and 13 bases lay between the germline ends. Per germline, CDR1 KGHSH and CDR2 LQKENI. Authors' processing steps: Counts of nucleated cells, estimated from reference gene primer amplification, were obtained. Sequenced by immunoSEQ multiplex PCR; TCRdb stores in-frame clones only, minus some. For V, J and clone size, that table is used; D and trimming come from the DNA. The sample shows 200,000 to 250,000 clones, 87% of them seen only once. The chain recombines TRBV18 with TRBJ1-3, with D maybe TRBD1 (6 bases). The source is a man in his late teens or twenties with active or convalescent COVID-19. Sequenced sample: peripheral blood. As DNA, the CDR3 is TGTGCCAGCTCACAAGACAGGTCCTACTCTGGAAACACCATATATTTT. Its protein is CASSQDRSYSGNTIYF. Based on the CDR3 plus reference TRBV18 and TRBJ1-3, the full variable domain is NAGVMQNPRHLVRRRGQEARLRCSPMKGHSHVYWYRQLPEEGLKFMVYLQKENIIDESGMPKERFSAEFPKEGPSILRIQQVVRGDSAAYFCASSQDRSYSGNTIYFGEGSWLTVV.